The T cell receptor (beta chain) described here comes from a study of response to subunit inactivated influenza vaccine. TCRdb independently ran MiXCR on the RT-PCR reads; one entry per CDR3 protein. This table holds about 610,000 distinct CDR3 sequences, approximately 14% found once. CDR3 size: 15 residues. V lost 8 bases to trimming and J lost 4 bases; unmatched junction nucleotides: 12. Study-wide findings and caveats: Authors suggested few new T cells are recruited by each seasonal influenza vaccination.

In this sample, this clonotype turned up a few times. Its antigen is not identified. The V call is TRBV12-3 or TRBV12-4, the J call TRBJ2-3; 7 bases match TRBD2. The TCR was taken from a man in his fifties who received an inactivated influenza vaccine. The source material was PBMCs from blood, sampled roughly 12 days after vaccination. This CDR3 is CASSPSGEGPDTQYF. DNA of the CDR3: TGTGCCAGCTCCCCCTCGGGGGAGGGACCAGATACGCAGTATTTT.